These 32 T cell receptor beta chains came from one sample sequenced in a study of T cell responses to AZD1222 COVID-19 vaccine. Clones were sequenced by immunoSEQ multiplex PCR, and TCRdb holds only the in-frame ones, with some missing. This table has 110,000 to 150,000 clones, roughly 91% appearing once. Sequenced material: peripheral blood, taken on day 0 of AZD1222 vaccination. The receptors come from an adult in good health.

The rearrangement links TRBV5-1 to TRBJ2-1; 9 positions agree with TRBD2. J lost 4 bases, V lost 4 bases, and 12 bases had no gene match. CDR3 length: 17 amino acids. CDR1 is SGHRS and CDR2 is YFSETQ in the germline V gene. The CDR3 is CASSPPGVAGVYNEQFF. CDR3 DNA sequence: TGCGCCAGCAGCCCACCAGGGGTAGCGGGGGTTTACAATGAGCAGTTCTTC.

J is TRBJ1-6 and V is TRBV7-2; TRBD1 might be the D (5 bases). This CDR3 contains 17 residues. V was cut by 8 bases and J by 0 bases, with 17 bases left in between. CDR1 is SGHTA and CDR2 is FQGNSA in the germline V gene. The DNA for the CDR3 is TGTGCCAGCCAACCTGCTGGGACGAGCTCCTATAATTCACCCCTCCACTTT. Translated, it gives CASQPAGTSSYNSPLHF.

The rearrangement uses TRBV11-3 and TRBJ2-7, with TRBD1 as a possible D gene (5 bases). The CDR3 is made up of 14 amino acids. Germline lookup yields CDR1 SGHNT and CDR2 YENEEA. The ends were cut back, 4 bases at V and 2 bases at J, with 12 bases in the middle. The CDR3 spells CASSSFRQTYEQYF. For the CDR3, the DNA is TGTGCCAGCAGCTCCTTCCGACAGACCTACGAGCAGTACTTC.

This chain joins TRBV28 and TRBJ2-7; no reliable D call. The CDR3 contains 14 residues. Germline CDR1 MDHEN, CDR2 SYDVKM. V was cut by 2 bases and J by 3 bases, with 11 bases left in between. The CDR3 loop reads CASSLRVLSYEQYF. In DNA form, the CDR3 reads TGTGCCAGCAGTTTAAGGGTTCTGAGCTACGAGCAGTACTTC.

The CDR3 here is CASSQSLWPTTGNTIYF. For the CDR3, the DNA is TGTGCCAGCAGCCAATCGCTGTGGCCTACGACTGGAAACACCATATATTTT. The chain links TRBV16 to TRBJ1-3; D unresolved. CDR3 length equals 17 residues. Germline assignment: CDR1 KGHSY and CDR2 FQNENV. V was shortened by 0 bases and J by 2 bases, with 14 bases between the two germline ends.

V is TRBV6-1 and J is TRBJ2-7; possible D gene TRBD1, 6 bases. Germline V gene sequence: CDR1 MNHNS, CDR2 SASEGT. V was clipped by 7 bases and J by 1 base, with 11 bases between them. The CDR3 is 13 amino acids. This CDR3 reads CASTSGQSYEQYF. The CDR3 DNA reads TGTGCCAGCACCTCAGGACAGTCCTACGAGCAGTACTTC.

The chain carries TRBV18 and TRBJ1-2; a possible D gene is TRBD1 (6 bases). This CDR3 is 17 amino acids long. Germline assignment: CDR1 KGHSH and CDR2 LQKENI. Trimming took off 4 bases at V and 4 bases at J, with 22 bases between the two ends. Here the CDR3 DNA reads TGTGCCAGCTCACTAACCGTCAAATGGACAGACGGCTATGGCTACACCTTC. It codes for CASSLTVKWTDGYGYTF.

V and J are TRBV7-8 and TRBJ1-4, with D uncertain. V was trimmed by 1 base and J by 7 bases, leaving 7 bases between them. The length of the CDR3 is 13 residues. Germline V lookup: CDR1 SGHVS, CDR2 FQNEAQ. CDR3 sequence reads: CASSLGESEKLFF. The DNA for the CDR3 is TGTGCCAGCAGCTTAGGGGAGTCTGAAAAACTGTTTTTT.

V and J are TRBV19 and TRBJ1-6; tentatively, D is TRBD1 (6 bases). V gave up 7 bases and J gave up 10 bases, with 14 bases separating them. This CDR3 is 13 amino acids long. Germline V gene data show CDR1 as LNHDA and CDR2 as SQIVND (reference sequence). The CDR3 spells CASNQGSASPLHF. As DNA, the CDR3 is TGTGCCAGTAACCAGGGGTCCGCATCACCCCTCCACTTT.

The chain carries TRBV20-1 and TRBJ1-1, with a weak D call TRBD1 (5 bases). Germline CDR1 and CDR2: DFQATT and SNEGSKA (reference sequence). The CDR3 has 11 amino acids. V lost 2 bases and J 8 bases, leaving 9 bases between the germline ends. The CDR3 reads CSARSTGEAFF. CDR3 DNA sequence: TGCAGTGCTAGATCAACAGGAGAAGCTTTCTTT.

The CDR3 protein is CAISESYGNTEAFF. The CDR3 DNA follows: TGTGCCATCAGTGAGTCTTACGGGAACACTGAAGCTTTCTTT. The chain carries TRBV10-3 and TRBJ1-1; no reliable D call. With 0 bases removed from V and 1 base from J, the gap between germline ends came to 6 bases. The CDR3 totals 14 residues. Germline lookup yields CDR1 ENHRY and CDR2 SYGVKD.

This chain links TRBV14 with TRBJ2-1; D is ambiguous. Trimming left V 2 bases short and J 9 bases short, with 5 bases between. Germline loops: CDR1 SGHDN, CDR2 FVKESK. The CDR3 loop spans 11 amino acids. The CDR3 spells CASSQSSEQFF. CDR3 DNA: TGTGCCAGCAGCCAATCGAGTGAGCAGTTCTTC.

The chain employs TRBV4-1 and TRBJ1-5; weak D call: TRBD1 (5 bases). Germline values: CDR1 MGHRA, CDR2 YSYEKL. V lost 1 base and J lost 0, with 16 bases in between. The CDR3 has 18 residues. DNA for the CDR3: TGCGCCAGCAGCCAAGTGGGGACGGGGGTCGATAGCAATCAGCCCCAGCATTTT. This gives the protein CASSQVGTGVDSNQPQHF.

The V gene is TRBV6-5, the J gene TRBJ1-2; 7 nucleotides agree with TRBD1. V was clipped by 6 bases and J by 7 bases; unmatched bases: 11. Germline V lookup: CDR1 MNHEY, CDR2 SVGAGI. The CDR3 has 14 amino acids. The CDR3 DNA is TGTGCCAGCAGCACCGAAGGGGGCGTTTTTGGCTACACCTTC. It encodes CASSTEGGVFGYTF.

The chain links TRBV3-1 (or the pseudogene TRBV3-2) to TRBJ1-4; D gene ambiguous. The V end was cut by 4 bases, the J end by 0 bases, with 9 bases between. Germline V gene data show CDR1 as LGHDT and CDR2 as YNNKEL (reference sequence). The CDR3 runs 15 residues. In nucleotides, the CDR3 is TGTGCCAGCAGCCCTCCTCTTGCAACTAATGAAAAACTGTTTTTT. As protein: CASSPPLATNEKLFF.

The chain recombines TRBV5-1 with TRBJ1-3; 9 bases agree with TRBD1. The CDR3 covers 16 residues. With 5 bases clipped from V and 0 bases from J, the junction kept 6 bases outside the gene matches. Germline V CDR1 and CDR2: SGHRS, YFSETQ. The CDR3: CASSPVGQGSGNTIYF. The CDR3 DNA is TGCGCCAGCAGTCCCGTGGGACAGGGCTCTGGAAACACCATATATTTT.

The chain employs TRBV2 and TRBJ1-5, with unresolved D. This CDR3 has 15 residues. With 3 bases removed from V and 0 bases from J, the gap between germline ends came to 9 bases. The germline gives CDR1 SNHLY, CDR2 FYNNEI. CDR3 sequence reads: CASSDLGPSNQPQHF. The CDR3 nucleotides read TGTGCCAGCAGTGATCTCGGACCTAGCAATCAGCCCCAGCATTTT. The full variable domain, in which reference TRBV2 and TRBJ1-5 provide the parts outside the CDR3, is EPEVTQTPSHQVTQMGQEVILRCVPISNHLYFYWYRQILGQKVEFLVSFYNNEISEKSEIFDDQFSVERPDGSNFTLKIRSTKLEDSAMYFCASSDLGPSNQPQHFGDGTRLSIL.

The rearrangement links TRBV5-1 to TRBJ1-6; the D is unclear. Trimming left V 7 bases short and J 0 bases short, with 11 bases between. The CDR3 spans 15 residues. Germline CDR1 SGHRS, CDR2 YFSETQ. Here the CDR3 DNA reads TGCGCCAGCGCGCCCGGTAGCTCCTATAATTCACCCCTCCACTTT. It codes for CASAPGSSYNSPLHF. Full variable domain (remainder filled in from reference TRBV5-1 and TRBJ1-6): KAGVTQTPRYLIKTRGQQVTLSCSPISGHRSVSWYQQTPGQGLQFLFEYFSETQRNKGNFPGRFSGRQFSNSRSEMNVSTLELGDSALYLCASAPGSSYNSPLHFGNGTRLTVT.

The chain has TRBV3-1 (or the pseudogene TRBV3-2) and TRBJ1-4, with 9 nucleotides matching TRBD1. CDR1 is LGHDT, CDR2 YNNKEL, per germline (reference sequence). The ends lost 3 bases at V and 4 bases at J; junction bases unmatched: 0. The CDR3 spans 14 residues. Written as DNA, the CDR3 is TGTGCCAGCAGCCAGGACAGGGGTAATGAAAAACTGTTTTTT. Its translation: CASSQDRGNEKLFF.

The J gene is TRBJ1-5, the V gene TRBV12-5; D is ambiguous. The CDR3 consists of 11 residues. With 6 bases removed from V and 9 bases from J, the gap between germline ends came to 9 bases. Germline CDR1 LGHNT, CDR2 FRNRAP. This CDR3 reads CASGPISPQHF. The CDR3 DNA reads TGTGCTAGTGGCCCTATATCGCCCCAGCATTTT.

This chain links TRBV27 with TRBJ2-1; weak D call: TRBD2 (6 bases). Trimming removed 3 bases at V and 8 bases at J, with 20 bases between. The CDR3 covers 16 residues. The germline CDR1 and CDR2 sequences are MNHEY and SMNVEV (reference sequence). The CDR3 reads CASSFSGLSLGDEQFF. The CDR3, as DNA: TGTGCCAGCAGTTTCTCCGGACTATCCCTGGGCGATGAGCAGTTCTTC.

The chain uses TRBV5-6 and TRBJ1-2; 8 bases are a match to TRBD1. This CDR3 is built from 14 residues. Germline V gene sequence: CDR1 SGHDT, CDR2 YYEEEE. V lost 4 bases, J lost 6 bases, and 8 bases stayed unmatched. CDR3 loop: CASSLGTGPHGYTF. CDR3 in DNA: TGTGCCAGCAGCCTAGGGACAGGACCTCATGGCTACACCTTC.

This chain connects TRBV18 to TRBJ1-6; D is unresolved. V was pared by 3 bases and J by 4 bases, with 16 bases between. The CDR3 totals 17 residues. From germline, CDR1 is KGHSH and CDR2 LQKENI. CDR3: CASSPRPGRMYNSPLHF. Written as DNA, the CDR3 is TGTGCCAGCTCACCCCGTCCGGGGAGAATGTATAATTCACCCCTCCACTTT.

The table lists this clone with a count of one. The V and J genes are TRBV11-1 and TRBJ1-2; TRBD1 aligns across 8 bases. This CDR3 has 15 residues. V was pared by 3 bases and J by 2 bases, with 5 bases of the junction left unmatched. Germline V gene sequence: CDR1 SGHAT, CDR2 FQDESV (reference sequence). CDR3 bases: TGTGCCAGCAGCTTGCGGACAGGGATAAACTATGGCTACACCTTC. This gives the protein CASSLRTGINYGYTF.

This chain connects TRBV7-6 to TRBJ2-2; D is undetermined. The CDR3 length is 12 residues. The V end was cut by 2 bases, the J end by 7 bases, with 5 bases between. Germline V gene sequence: CDR1 SGHVS, CDR2 FNYEAQ. The CDR3 loop is CASSLSGGELFF. For the CDR3, the DNA is TGTGCCAGCAGCTTATCAGGCGGGGAGCTGTTTTTT.

The genes are TRBV12-3 or TRBV12-4 and TRBJ1-4, with 7 positions matching TRBD1. Trimming took 2 bases from V and 7 from J; bases not matched to a gene: 1. The CDR3 is made up of 13 amino acids. The CDR3 loop is CASSLNRGEKLFF. Written as DNA, the CDR3 is TGTGCCAGCAGTTTAAACAGGGGTGAAAAACTGTTTTTT.

The V and J genes are TRBV7-9 and TRBJ1-6, with D hard to call. The CDR3 extends over 13 amino acids. Germline-derived CDR1 and CDR2 are SEHNR and FQNEAQ (reference sequence). V lost 2 bases to trimming and J lost 6 bases, with 5 bases between them. CDR3 sequence reads: CASSLLSNSPLHF. DNA for the CDR3: TGTGCCAGCAGCTTACTAAGTAATTCACCCCTCCACTTT.

The gene calls are TRBV6-1 and TRBJ1-1; D perhaps matches TRBD1 (5 bases). This CDR3 contains 16 residues. V shed 2 bases and J shed 1 base, with 14 bases lying between them. Germline values: CDR1 MNHNS, CDR2 SASEGT. The CDR3 is CASSENWGRGNTEAFF. CDR3 DNA: TGTGCCAGCAGTGAAAACTGGGGACGGGGGAACACTGAAGCTTTCTTT.

This chain links TRBV2 with TRBJ1-1; D might be TRBD1 (5 bases). The CDR3 consists of 11 residues. Germline loops: CDR1 SNHLY, CDR2 FYNNEI. The V end was cut by 4 bases, the J end by 14 bases, with 14 bases between. The CDR3 sequence is CASSVNVGGFF. For the CDR3, the DNA is TGTGCCAGCAGTGTTAATGTGGGGGGATTCTTT.

CDR3 region: CASSLDSHIYEQYF. The CDR3 coding sequence is TGTGCCAGCAGCTTAGACTCGCATATCTACGAGCAGTACTTC. The chain combines TRBV5-4 with TRBJ2-7; D unresolved. The CDR3 covers 14 residues. V lost 2 bases to trimming and J lost 3 bases, with 12 bases between them. In germline, CDR1 is SGHNT, CDR2 YYREEE (reference sequence).

The chain uses TRBV27 and TRBJ1-1; a possible D gene is TRBD1 (5 bases). There are 15 residues in the CDR3. V lost 6 bases, J lost 0 bases, and 14 bases lay in between. Looked up from germline, CDR1 is MNHEY and CDR2 is SMNVEV (reference sequence). CDR3 DNA: TGTGCCAGCAGCTGGTTCGGGGCCTTGAACACTGAAGCTTTCTTT. It translates to CASSWFGALNTEAFF.

The rearrangement links TRBV6-1 to TRBJ2-4; TRBD2 is a possible D gene (7 bases). CDR1 and CDR2 (germline): MNHNS, SASEGT. The CDR3 length is 21 residues. The V gene lost 0 bases and the J gene lost 2 bases, with 26 bases spanning the gap. The CDR3 loop is CASSEAGHLLSFSGPKNIQYF. The CDR3 region has the DNA TGTGCCAGCAGTGAAGCGGGACACCTCCTGTCCTTTAGCGGGCCCAAAAACATTCAGTACTTC.